One and the same sample provided the 18 T cell receptor beta chains below, sequenced in a study of T cell clusters in autoimmune cytopenias. TRB was amplified from around 250 ng of peripheral blood genomic DNA per sample. TRB rearrangements were amplified by touch-down multiplex PCR with mixed TRB-A/B primers. From its re-call of the multiplex PCR reads, TCRdb lists each CDR3 protein once, without DNA. This repertoire includes some 6,000 distinct CDR3 sequences. The sequenced sample was peripheral blood. Receptors originate from a human donor with an autoimmune cytopenia or autoimmune hepatitis (not recorded which).

The rearrangement links TRBV6-1 to TRBJ2-3; TCRdb's assignment of TRBD2 cannot be checked, as there is no DNA. This CDR3 has 13 amino acids. From germline, CDR1 is MNHNS and CDR2 SASEGT. CDR3 in amino acids: CASIVAGADTQYF.

The J gene is TRBJ1-2, the V gene TRBV10-3; TCRdb indicates TRBD1, and absent DNA this call remains unverified. Germline V gives CDR1 ENHRY, CDR2 SYGVKD. The CDR3 consists of 15 residues. The CDR3 sequence is CAISAGQGAIYGYTF.

The chain links TRBV6-5 to TRBJ1-3; TCRdb gives TRBD1 as the D gene, but with no DNA this cannot be confirmed. The V gene's germline CDR1 is MNHEY and CDR2 SVGAGI. The CDR3 is 15 amino acids. CDR3 sequence: CASSYSTGQGWTIYF.

By frequency, this clonotype is medium-sized. The chain links TRBV11-3 to TRBJ2-2; TCRdb indicates TRBD2, and absent DNA this call remains unverified. CDR3 length: 14 residues. Germline V gene data show CDR1 as SGHNT and CDR2 as YENEEA. The CDR3 reads CASSSSGGTGELFF.

J is TRBJ2-5 and V is TRBV24-1. The CDR3 contains 16 residues. Germline values: CDR1 KGHDR, CDR2 SFDVKD. CDR3: CATSDLSLGNQETQYF.

This clonotype is medium-sized by frequency. This chain uses TRBV11-3 with TRBJ2-1; TCRdb designates TRBD2, a call that cannot be tested without DNA. CDR3 length: 17 residues. Germline V gene lookup returns CDR1 SGHNT and CDR2 YENEEA. This CDR3 is CASSLDSGGLSYNEQFF. Complete variable domain (other parts from reference TRBV11-3 and TRBJ2-1): EAGVVQSPRYKIIEKKQPVAFWCNPISGHNTLYWYLQNLGQGPELLIRYENEEAVDDSQLPKDRFSAERLKGVDSTLKIQPAELGDSAVYLCASSLDSGGLSYNEQFFGPGTRLTVL.

V is TRBV20-1 and J is TRBJ2-1. Looked up from germline, CDR1 is DFQATT and CDR2 is SNEGSKA (reference sequence). The length of the CDR3 is 14 residues. The CDR3: CSARATHLYNEQFF.

This clonotype is called medium-sized based on its frequency. This chain joins TRBV6-5 and TRBJ1-4. Per germline, CDR1 MNHEY and CDR2 SVGAGI. The CDR3 loop spans 15 amino acids. The CDR3 spells CASSYSRGTNEKLFF.

This clonotype is labeled medium-sized based on frequency. The rearrangement uses TRBV6-5 and TRBJ2-3. Germline CDR1 is MNHEY and CDR2 is SVGAGI. The CDR3 sequence is 16 residues long. CDR3 loop: CASSYSVGRYTDTQYF.

The chain has TRBV11-1 and TRBJ1-4; TCRdb returns TRBD1, unconfirmable since there is no DNA. Germline V gene data show CDR1 as SGHAT and CDR2 as FQDESV (reference sequence). The CDR3 has 13 amino acids. The CDR3 protein is CASSLLGQKKLFF.

This clonotype is identified as medium-sized from frequency. The rearrangement joins TRBV6-1 to TRBJ1-2; with no DNA, the TCRdb D assignment of TRBD1 cannot be verified. Germline values: CDR1 MNHNS, CDR2 SASEGT. The CDR3 contains 13 residues. The CDR3 protein is CASSVVSGSGYTF.

The chain couples TRBV30 to TRBJ2-7; there is no DNA to check the TCRdb D call of TRBD1. Germline V gene sequence: CDR1 GTSNPN, CDR2 SVGIG (reference sequence). This CDR3 has 15 amino acids. CDR3 loop: CAWSRGQGASYEQYF.

The V call is TRBV20-1, the J call TRBJ2-3. The CDR3 runs 14 residues. Germline values: CDR1 DFQATT, CDR2 SNEGSKA (reference sequence). CDR3 sequence reads: CSVEGASGADTQYF.

The V call is TRBV10-3, the J call TRBJ1-1; TCRdb's D call of TRBD1 is untestable without DNA. The CDR3 is 15 amino acids. Germline V gives CDR1 ENHRY, CDR2 SYGVKD. The chain's CDR3 is CAISEGGGMNTEAFF.

This clonotype is labeled medium-sized (0.01 to 0.1%) based on frequency. V is TRBV11-3 and J is TRBJ1-2; TCRdb returns TRBD1, unconfirmable since there is no DNA. The CDR3 extends over 12 amino acids. From germline, CDR1 is SGHNT and CDR2 YENEEA. The CDR3 loop reads CASRVQGAGYTF.

This clonotype counts as large by frequency. The chain carries TRBV5-6 and TRBJ1-1. CDR3 length: 14 amino acids. Germline V gene sequence: CDR1 SGHDT, CDR2 YYEEEE. The CDR3 loop reads CASSLWGEEDEAFF.

Considering frequency, this clonotype is medium-sized. The chain combines TRBV5-6 with TRBJ1-5; TCRdb designates TRBD1, a call that cannot be tested without DNA. CDR1 and CDR2 from the germline V gene are SGHDT and YYEEEE. This CDR3 has 16 residues. CDR3 region: CASSPGWDTVSFPQHF.

This clonotype ranks as medium-sized (0.01 to 0.1%) in terms of frequency. V and J are TRBV11-3 and TRBJ2-6; TCRdb picks TRBD1, but there is no DNA to check that call. Germline CDR1 and CDR2: SGHNT and YENEEA. This CDR3 has 16 amino acids. This chain's CDR3 is CASSSPRAGGANVLTF.